This T cell receptor (beta chain) originates from a study of T cells and Merkel cell carcinoma outcomes. Points from the study as a whole: Merkel cell carcinoma outcomes were reportedly predicted by repertoire and T-cell density.

Trimming stripped 7 bases from V and 4 bases from J, with 11 bases between. The germline V gene has CDR1 SQVTM and CDR2 ANQGSEA. This CDR3 comprises 12 residues. This table comes from immunoSEQ multiplex PCR, and its TCRdb copy is limited to in-frame clones, with some not included. The sample holds about 2,000 clones, 89% seen once. A word on this clone: Its antigen is not known.

This chain connects TRBV29-1 to TRBJ1-3; no clear D gene. The sequenced sample was tumor tissue from Merkel cell carcinoma. This clonotype originated in a human donor with Merkel cell carcinoma. The CDR3 here is CSAKTWGNTIYF. CDR3 nucleotide sequence: TGCAGCGCCAAAACTTGGGGAAACACCATATATTTT.